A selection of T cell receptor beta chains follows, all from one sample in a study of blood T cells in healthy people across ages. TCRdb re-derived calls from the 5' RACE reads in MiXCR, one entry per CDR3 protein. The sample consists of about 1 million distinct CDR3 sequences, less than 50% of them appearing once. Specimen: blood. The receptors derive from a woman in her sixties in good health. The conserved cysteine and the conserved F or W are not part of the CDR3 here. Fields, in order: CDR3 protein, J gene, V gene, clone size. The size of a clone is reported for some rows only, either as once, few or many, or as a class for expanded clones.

CDR3 protein: ASSFEGSAYNEQF
J gene: TRBJ2-1
V gene: TRBV5-1
clone size: few

CDR3 protein: ASSGGTENSPLH
J gene: TRBJ1-6
V gene: TRBV10-1
clone size: -

CDR3 protein: ASSESASGRSSTDTQY
J gene: TRBJ2-3
V gene: TRBV10-2
clone size: -

CDR3 protein: ASRESGANVLT
J gene: TRBJ2-6
V gene: TRBV27
clone size: -

CDR3 protein: ASSVGQRSSGNTIY
J gene: TRBJ1-3
V gene: TRBV9
clone size: once

CDR3 protein: ASSLLGEPGNQPQH
J gene: TRBJ1-5
V gene: TRBV27
clone size: -

CDR3 protein: ASSLGDREKNEKLF
J gene: TRBJ1-4
V gene: TRBV5-1
clone size: few

CDR3 protein: ASSVKGTTYNEQF
J gene: TRBJ2-1
V gene: TRBV9
clone size: -

CDR3 protein: AISPGQDFSGANVLT
J gene: TRBJ2-6
V gene: TRBV10-3
clone size: -

CDR3 protein: SAIREGVGEQF
J gene: TRBJ2-1
V gene: TRBV20-1
clone size: -

CDR3 protein: ASSQGRGRDRAYEQY
J gene: TRBJ2-7
V gene: TRBV4-1
clone size: -

CDR3 protein: ASSDEGLAGAFAYEQY
J gene: TRBJ2-7
V gene: TRBV5-1
clone size: few

CDR3 protein: ASSRTSWEQY
J gene: TRBJ2-7
V gene: TRBV7-9
clone size: -

CDR3 protein: SVALTTGTGELF
J gene: TRBJ2-2
V gene: TRBV29-1
clone size: -

CDR3 protein: SVGHKLGDAQY
J gene: TRBJ2-3
V gene: TRBV29-1
clone size: -

CDR3 protein: ASSDWLAGEQF
J gene: TRBJ2-1
V gene: TRBV6-1
clone size: few

CDR3 protein: ASSLTAGPYEQY
J gene: -
V gene: TRBV7-9
clone size: -

CDR3 protein: ASKDSGRASETQY
J gene: TRBJ2-5
V gene: TRBV28
clone size: -

CDR3 protein: ASRGPGATSNNQPQH
J gene: TRBJ1-5
V gene: TRBV6-2/TRBV6-3
clone size: few

CDR3 protein: ATSTGPTGFEQY
J gene: TRBJ2-7
V gene: TRBV15
clone size: many

CDR3 protein: ATSRDTTGTHGYT
J gene: TRBJ1-2
V gene: TRBV15
clone size: -

CDR3 protein: AISESMMGQGVTEAF
J gene: TRBJ1-1
V gene: TRBV10-3
clone size: -

CDR3 protein: ASSHLLSQETQY
J gene: TRBJ2-5
V gene: TRBV3-1
clone size: -

CDR3 protein: ASSPPSKFEQY
J gene: TRBJ2-7
V gene: TRBV5-1
clone size: -

CDR3 protein: ASSSQGTQQY
J gene: TRBJ2-3
V gene: TRBV7-3
clone size: few

CDR3 protein: ASSLDRTGWGYGYT
J gene: TRBJ1-2
V gene: TRBV5-1
clone size: -

CDR3 protein: ASSPWGTPEGEQF
J gene: TRBJ2-1
V gene: TRBV12-3/TRBV12-4
clone size: once

CDR3 protein: SVEWDSYTQY
J gene: TRBJ2-3
V gene: TRBV29-1
clone size: few

CDR3 protein: ASNRGGTEAF
J gene: TRBJ1-1
V gene: TRBV6-1
clone size: -

CDR3 protein: ASSLEPGRLGYT
J gene: TRBJ1-2
V gene: TRBV7-2
clone size: few

CDR3 protein: ASSLGGQEKLF
J gene: TRBJ1-4
V gene: TRBV5-6
clone size: -

CDR3 protein: ASSFPGSSPYEQY
J gene: TRBJ2-7
V gene: TRBV28
clone size: few

CDR3 protein: ASSYGLDADTQY
J gene: TRBJ2-3
V gene: TRBV5-1
clone size: few

CDR3 protein: ASSPFGERSDTQY
J gene: TRBJ2-3
V gene: TRBV6-5
clone size: -

CDR3 protein: ASSPRTGRAYEQY
J gene: TRBJ2-7
V gene: TRBV5-1
clone size: -

CDR3 protein: ASSQREGRIYEQY
J gene: TRBJ2-7
V gene: TRBV6-1
clone size: -

CDR3 protein: ASSQAGTGLIMEQF
J gene: TRBJ2-1
V gene: TRBV4-1
clone size: few

CDR3 protein: SARGIPGDGYT
J gene: TRBJ1-2
V gene: TRBV20-1
clone size: -

CDR3 protein: ASSGQTYEQY
J gene: TRBJ2-7
V gene: TRBV6-2/TRBV6-3
clone size: many

CDR3 protein: ASSLVAGGPTGELF
J gene: TRBJ2-2
V gene: TRBV5-1
clone size: -

CDR3 protein: AGSSGRNTDTQY
J gene: TRBJ2-3
V gene: TRBV11-1
clone size: -

CDR3 protein: ASSFVGGANQPQH
J gene: TRBJ1-5
V gene: TRBV12-3/TRBV12-4
clone size: -